Listed here are 19 T cell receptor beta chains from one sample, sequenced in a study of CD8+ T cells in alopecia areata. Following RNA extraction, reverse transcription yielded cDNA that acted as the sequencing template. Assay: immunoSEQ multiplex PCR; the TCRdb copy retains only in-frame clones and omits some. The data contain just over 150,000 clones, 40% to 60% of them seen just once; the ten biggest clones take up approximately 19%. The specimen was CD8+ T cells sorted from blood, collected at week 0. The receptors derive from a human donor with alopecia areata.

The chain recombines TRBV12-5 with TRBJ2-7, with D perhaps TRBD1 (6 bases). The V gene lost 3 bases and the J gene lost 7 bases, with 7 bases spanning the gap. Germline CDR1 is LGHNT and CDR2 is FRNRAP. The CDR3 length is 11 residues. The CDR3 coding sequence is TGTGCTAGTGGTTTCGGACAGGAGCAGTACTTC. Residues: CASGFGQEQYF.

A note on this clone: Other DNA sequences of this sample code for an identical CDR3. This chain links TRBV5-1 with TRBJ2-3; D perhaps matches TRBD1 (5 bases). The CDR3 length is 11 residues. Trimming took 0 bases from V and 9 from J, leaving 5 bases between them. In germline, CDR1 is SGHRS, CDR2 YFSETQ. CDR3 sequence: CASSLEGTQYF. The CDR3 DNA is TGCGCCAGCAGCTTGGAGGGGACGCAGTATTTT.

The V gene is TRBV2, the J gene TRBJ1-5; no definite D call. The V gene lost 3 bases and the J gene lost 4 bases, with 4 bases spanning the gap. The V gene's germline CDR1 is SNHLY and CDR2 FYNNEI. CDR3 length: 12 amino acids. CDR3 in amino acids: CASSDRNQPQHF. The CDR3 coding sequence is TGTGCCAGCAGTGACCGGAATCAGCCCCAGCATTTT.

The rearrangement joins TRBV7-8 to TRBJ2-1; the D call may be TRBD1 or TRBD2 (6 bases each). Trimming stripped 1 base from V and 6 bases from J, with 19 bases between. The CDR3 runs 17 residues. Germline lookup yields CDR1 SGHVS and CDR2 FQNEAQ. Here the CDR3 DNA reads TGTGCCAGCAGCTTAGGTCTTATCGGGGGCCTCCTCAATGAGCAGTTCTTC. This codes for CASSLGLIGGLLNEQFF. The whole variable domain, remainder taken from reference TRBV7-8 and TRBJ2-1, is GAGVSQSPRYKVAKRGQDVALRCDPISGHVSLFWYQQALGQGPEFLTYFQNEAQLDKSGLPSDRFFAERPEGSVSTLKIQRTQQEDSAVYLCASSLGLIGGLLNEQFFGPGTRLTVL.

This clone was counted between two and nine times. The V call is TRBV10-3, the J call TRBJ1-2; 9 positions match TRBD1. The CDR3 loop spans 13 amino acids. The ends lost 2 bases at V and 6 bases at J; junction bases unmatched: 1. Germline CDR1 ENHRY, CDR2 SYGVKD. The DNA of the CDR3 is TGTGCCATCAGTGAGAACAGGGGGCATGGCTACACCTTC. It is translated as CAISENRGHGYTF.

The CDR3 loop is CAWGDRGSEQYF. CDR3 bases: TGTGCCTGGGGAGACAGGGGAAGCGAGCAGTACTTC. The chain combines TRBV30 with TRBJ2-7, with 8 bases identical to TRBD1. Germline CDR1 is GTSNPN and CDR2 is SVGIG (reference sequence). CDR3 length equals 12 residues. J lost 6 bases, V lost 5 bases, and 6 bases had no gene match.

This clone was counted once. The V call is TRBV15, the J call TRBJ2-1; D is undetermined. CDR3 length: 13 residues. Germline V gene lookup returns CDR1 LNHNV and CDR2 YYDKDF (reference sequence). Trimming removed 8 bases at V and 4 bases at J, with 12 bases between. CDR3 region: CATSVGLYNEQFF. The CDR3 nucleotides are TGTGCCACCTCCGTGGGATTGTACAATGAGCAGTTCTTC.

This clone was observed a single time. This specimen includes other DNA sequences encoding the same CDR3. This chain uses TRBV7-9 with TRBJ1-5; D is unclear. The CDR3 sequence is 13 residues long. With 0 bases removed from V and 4 bases from J, the gap between germline ends came to 4 bases. Germline lookup yields CDR1 SEHNR and CDR2 FQNEAQ (reference sequence). This CDR3 reads CASSLAANQPQHF. CDR3 DNA sequence: TGTGCCAGCAGCTTAGCAGCTAATCAGCCCCAGCATTTT.

The chain recombines TRBV7-8 with TRBJ2-1; no clear D. Trimming took off 0 bases at V and 0 bases at J, with 9 bases between the two ends. CDR3 size: 16 residues. Germline assignment: CDR1 SGHVS and CDR2 FQNEAQ. CDR3 sequence: CASSLAQPRSYNEQFF. In DNA, the CDR3 is TGTGCCAGCAGCTTAGCGCAGCCCCGCTCCTACAATGAGCAGTTCTTC.

The chain joins TRBV14 to TRBJ1-2, with 10 bases identical to TRBD1. In germline, CDR1 is SGHDN, CDR2 FVKESK. Losses at the gene ends were 4 bases for V and 7 bases for J; bases not matched to a gene: 6. The CDR3 is made up of 14 amino acids. Here the CDR3 reads CASSPGTGVRGYTF. CDR3 coding DNA: TGTGCCAGCAGCCCCGGGACAGGGGTGCGTGGCTACACCTTC.

This chain uses TRBV10-3 with TRBJ2-5; tentatively, D is TRBD1 (6 bases). The CDR3 loop spans 12 amino acids. CDR1 ENHRY and CDR2 SYGVKD come from the germline V gene. V shed 10 bases and J shed 2 bases, with 11 bases lying between them. CDR3 residues: CASRGGQETQYF. The CDR3 nucleotides are TGTGCCAGCAGGGGTGGACAAGAGACCCAGTACTTC.

This clone came up a few times. This chain uses TRBV9 with TRBJ2-7; 10 bases map to TRBD1. Trimming at V came to 3 bases and at J to 4 bases, leaving 4 bases not matched to a gene. Germline CDR1 is SGDLS and CDR2 is YYNGEE. This CDR3 has 14 residues. The CDR3 is CASSAGTGVYEQYF. The CDR3 bases are TGTGCCAGCAGCGCCGGGACAGGGGTGTACGAGCAGTACTTC.

The rearrangement uses TRBV7-2 and TRBJ1-1; a weak D match, TRBD1 (5 bases). The CDR3 length is 15 residues. Germline lookup yields CDR1 SGHTA and CDR2 FQGNSA. The ends were cut back, 5 bases at V and 0 bases at J, with 13 bases in the middle. The CDR3 DNA follows: TGTGCCAGCAGCCTGCCGGGACGGCTGAACACTGAAGCTTTCTTT. As protein: CASSLPGRLNTEAFF.

The V gene is TRBV5-6, the J gene TRBJ2-1; D perhaps matches TRBD2 (5 bases). This CDR3 is built from 12 residues. The germline gives CDR1 SGHDT, CDR2 YYEEEE. Trimming shortened V by 3 bases and J by 9 bases, and 10 bases separated the two germline ends. For the CDR3, the DNA is TGTGCCAGCAGCTCACTCCGGGGTGAGCAGTTCTTC. It translates to CASSSLRGEQFF.

The chain has TRBV4-1 and TRBJ1-1, with no clear D. The V end was cut by 0 bases, the J end by 4 bases, with 9 bases between. Germline assignment: CDR1 MGHRA and CDR2 YSYEKL. This CDR3 region has 14 residues. For the CDR3, the DNA is TGCGCCAGCAGCCAAGATCTTGGGTTCACTGAAGCTTTCTTT. Its protein is CASSQDLGFTEAFF.

This clone came up a few times. The gene calls are TRBV9 and TRBJ2-3; D gene unclear. Looked up from germline, CDR1 is SGDLS and CDR2 is YYNGEE. V dropped 0 bases and J dropped 0 bases, with 8 bases sitting between them. CDR3 length: 15 residues. CDR3: CASSVVPSSTDTQYF. DNA of the CDR3: TGTGCCAGCAGCGTAGTTCCCTCTAGCACAGATACGCAGTATTTT. Variable domain in full (rest from reference TRBV9 and TRBJ2-3): DSGVTQTPKHLITATGQRVTLRCSPRSGDLSVYWYQQSLDQGLQFLIQYYNGEERAKGNILERFSAQQFPDLHSELNLSSLELGDSALYFCASSVVPSSTDTQYFGPGTRLTVL.

CDR3 bases: TGTGCCTGGAGGGGCCTCACAGTTTACAATGAGCAGTTCTTC. Translating gives CAWRGLTVYNEQFF. The genes are TRBV30 and TRBJ2-1; D gene ambiguous. Trimming took 3 bases from V and 4 from J, leaving 13 bases between them. The germline V gene has CDR1 GTSNPN and CDR2 SVGIG (reference sequence). The CDR3 has 14 residues.

The J gene is TRBJ2-7, the V gene TRBV7-8; the D is unclear. CDR1 is SGHVS and CDR2 is FQNEAQ in the germline V gene. The germline V and J ends were trimmed by 4 bases and 5 bases, with 12 bases remaining between them. The CDR3 consists of 13 residues. For the CDR3, the DNA is TGTGCCAGCAGCTCCGATCGTGGGGACGAGCAGTACTTC. Amino acids: CASSSDRGDEQYF.

This chain uses TRBV7-2 with TRBJ1-4; D is uncertain. CDR1 SGHTA and CDR2 FQGNSA come from the germline V gene. This CDR3 contains 14 residues. V was pared by 3 bases and J by 8 bases, with 13 bases between. CDR3 nucleotides: TGTGCCAGCAGCTTTCGAGGGAGCCGAGAAAAACTGTTTTTT. It codes for CASSFRGSREKLFF.